Below, 32 T cell receptor beta chains from the same sample are listed, as sequenced in a study of CD8 T cells in ankylosing spondylitis. A single record per CDR3 protein comes from TCRdb applying MiXCR to the 5' RACE reads. The sample includes hundreds of thousands of distinct CDR3 sequences, 12% of them seen just once. Notes on the study in general: Ankylosing spondylitis blood appeared to be characterized by a TCR beta motif of several highly homologous variants.

Their cognate antigens are unknown. Sequenced sample: blood, either unsorted or a sorted T cell fraction (not recorded which). The receptors derive from a male donor with ankylosing spondylitis.

This rearrangement joins TRBV4-3 to TRBJ2-3, with D tentatively TRBD1 (6 bases). V was trimmed by 4 bases and J by 0 bases, leaving 17 bases between them. CDR1 is LGHNA, CDR2 YSLEER, per germline. There are 17 residues in the CDR3. In DNA, the CDR3 is TGCGCCAGCAGCCGGTTCGAGGGGGATAGAAGCACAGATACGCAGTATTTT. This translates into CASSRFEGDRSTDTQYF.

This clonotype showed up many times. The chain links TRBV5-5 to TRBJ1-2, with 9 bases identical to TRBD1. J lost 8 bases, V lost 0 bases, and 5 bases had no gene match. This CDR3 is built from 14 residues. The germline gives CDR1 SGHKS, CDR2 YYEKEE (reference sequence). The CDR3 here is CASSLDRGRLGYTF. DNA for the CDR3: TGTGCCAGCAGCTTGGACAGGGGGCGTCTCGGCTACACCTTC. The entire variable domain, with the rest obtained from reference TRBV5-5 and TRBJ1-2, is as follows: DAGVTQSPTHLIKTRGQQVTLRCSPISGHKSVSWYQQVLGQGPQFIFQYYEKEERGRGNFPDRFSARQFPNYSSELNVNALLLGDSALYLCASSLDRGRLGYTFGSGTRLTVV.

V gene TRBV5-8 combines with J gene TRBJ2-5; maybe TRBD2 (6 bases). The CDR3 is made up of 16 amino acids. CDR1 is SGHTS, CDR2 YDEGEE, per germline. V was pared by 2 bases and J by 9 bases, with 23 bases between. The CDR3 sequence: CASSFVPSAGPRAQYF. CDR3 DNA sequence: TGTGCCAGCAGCTTCGTACCCAGCGCGGGGCCCAGGGCCCAGTACTTC.

The V and J genes are TRBV19 and TRBJ2-7, with TRBD2 as a possible D gene (6 bases). V was clipped by 5 bases and J by 1 base, with 18 bases between them. From germline, CDR1 is LNHDA and CDR2 SQIVND (reference sequence). This CDR3 spans 16 amino acids. The CDR3: CASSPRAGTASYEQYF. DNA of the CDR3: TGTGCCAGTAGTCCCCGGGCGGGGACTGCATCCTACGAGCAGTACTTC.

This clonotype appeared many times. The rearrangement uses TRBV20-1 and TRBJ2-7; D gene unclear. CDR3 length equals 12 residues. V shed 3 bases and J shed 4 bases, with 10 bases lying between them. Germline CDR1 reads DFQATT; CDR2 reads SNEGSKA (reference sequence). CDR3 DNA sequence: TGCAGTGCTAGTTTGCGAAGGTACGAGCAGTACTTC. It translates to CSASLRRYEQYF.

This chain links TRBV5-6 with TRBJ2-7, with D maybe TRBD1 (5 bases). Looked up from germline, CDR1 is SGHDT and CDR2 is YYEEEE. V lost 4 bases to trimming and J lost 3 bases, with 14 bases between them. The CDR3 sequence is 14 residues long. CDR3 bases: TGTGCCAGCAGCGGAGTCGCAGGGAACTACGAGCAGTACTTC. This encodes CASSGVAGNYEQYF.

V gene TRBV6-1 combines with J gene TRBJ2-4; perhaps TRBD1 as D (5 bases). The V gene lost 6 bases and the J gene lost 0 bases, with 12 bases spanning the gap. The CDR3 totals 15 residues. The germline gives CDR1 MNHNS, CDR2 SASEGT. CDR3 in DNA: TGTGCCAGCAGAACGACAGTCTCAGCCAAAAACATTCAGTACTTC. Its protein product is CASRTTVSAKNIQYF.

The sample holds a few counts of this clonotype. The gene calls are TRBV5-6 and TRBJ2-1; D is uncertain. V lost 2 bases to trimming and J lost 5 bases, with 5 bases between them. CDR1 and CDR2 from the germline V gene are SGHDT and YYEEEE. The CDR3 runs 12 residues. The CDR3 DNA is TGTGCCAGCAGCTTCAGTGACAATGAGCAGTTCTTC. The encoded protein is CASSFSDNEQFF.

This clonotype showed up many times. The genes are TRBV5-6 and TRBJ2-5; a weak D match, TRBD2 (6 bases). The CDR3 is 13 amino acids. Germline CDR1 and CDR2: SGHDT and YYEEEE. The V and J ends lost 3 bases and 5 bases respectively, with 11 bases between them. The CDR3 DNA reads TGTGCCAGCAGCTCCGGGACTCTTGAGACCCAGTACTTC. Translated: CASSSGTLETQYF.

This chain links TRBV4-2 with TRBJ2-2; 11 bases align to TRBD2. J was trimmed by 1 base and V by 4 bases; bases with no gene match: 8. The CDR3 contains 18 residues. Germline V CDR1 and CDR2: LGHNA, YNFKEQ. DNA for the CDR3: TGTGCCAGCAGCCCGGACGTAGCGGGGGGGCTGAACACCGGGGAGCTGTTTTTT. Encoded protein: CASSPDVAGGLNTGELFF.

The chain recombines TRBV6-1 with TRBJ1-1, with 9 bases matching TRBD1. CDR3 length: 14 residues. V trimming: 8 bases; J trimming: 5 bases; junction bases outside the gene matches: 9. Germline V gives CDR1 MNHNS, CDR2 SASEGT. The CDR3 is CASGTGGIRTEAFF. The CDR3 region has the DNA TGTGCCAGCGGAACAGGGGGCATTAGGACTGAAGCTTTCTTT.

This clonotype was seen many times. The chain recombines TRBV18 with TRBJ1-1; D is uncertain. The germline gives CDR1 KGHSH, CDR2 LQKENI. The CDR3 totals 13 residues. Trimming shortened V by 6 bases and J by 4 bases, and 12 bases separated the two germline ends. DNA for the CDR3: TGTGCCAGCTCGCCCGACCTGGGCACTGAAGCTTTCTTT. This translates into CASSPDLGTEAFF.

This chain connects TRBV29-1 to TRBJ1-1; tentatively, D is TRBD1 (5 bases). The length of the CDR3 is 14 residues. The germline V gene has CDR1 SQVTM and CDR2 ANQGSEA. The V gene lost 4 bases and the J gene lost 0 bases, with 12 bases spanning the gap. The CDR3, as DNA: TGCAGCGTTGTGGGGCCAGTTTTGAACACTGAAGCTTTCTTT. Translating gives CSVVGPVLNTEAFF.

The rearrangement links TRBV6-1 to TRBJ1-2; no reliable D call. Germline V lookup: CDR1 MNHNS, CDR2 SASEGT. CDR3 length: 15 residues. V lost 7 bases, J lost 0 bases, and 15 bases lay in between. CDR3 protein: CASTKTGSPNYGYTF. In nucleotides, the CDR3 is TGTGCCAGCACCAAGACGGGTAGCCCTAACTATGGCTACACCTTC.

This clonotype showed up just a few times. The rearrangement links TRBV20-1 to TRBJ2-1; D gene uncertain. Trimming cost V 0 bases and J 3 bases, with 9 bases left between them. CDR3 size: 14 residues. Germline assignment: CDR1 DFQATT and CDR2 SNEGSKA (reference sequence). CDR3 sequence (DNA): TGCAGTGCTAGAGATCCGTACGGCTACAATGAGCAGTTCTTC. This encodes CSARDPYGYNEQFF.

V is TRBV7-2 and J is TRBJ1-1; D remains ambiguous. Germline V CDR1 and CDR2: SGHTA, FQGNSA. CDR3 length: 14 amino acids. Trimming took off 2 bases at V and 4 bases at J, with 11 bases between the two ends. CDR3 residues: CASSLIYLGTEAFF. CDR3 nucleotides: TGTGCCAGCAGCTTAATTTATCTGGGCACTGAAGCTTTCTTT. The entire variable domain, with the rest obtained from reference TRBV7-2 and TRBJ1-1, is as follows: GAGVSQSPSNKVTEKGKDVELRCDPISGHTALYWYRQSLGQGLEFLIYFQGNSAPDKSGLPSDRFSAERTGGSVSTLTIQRTQQEDSAVYLCASSLIYLGTEAFFGQGTRLTVV.

The genes are TRBV18 and TRBJ1-6, with TRBD1 matching 7 bases. Trimming removed 5 bases from V and 8 bases from J; junction bases left unmatched: 9. This CDR3 has 15 residues. Germline V CDR1 and CDR2: KGHSH, LQKENI. The CDR3 is CASSARQGGDSPLHF. The CDR3 DNA sequence: TGTGCCAGCTCAGCCCGACAGGGCGGCGATTCACCCCTCCACTTT.

The chain uses TRBV20-1 and TRBJ2-1, with TRBD2 identical over 8 bases. The CDR3 spans 13 residues. The J segment lost 4 bases and the V segment lost 6 bases, leaving 5 bases of the junction unmatched. Germline CDR1 is DFQATT and CDR2 is SNEGSKA (reference sequence). CDR3 loop: CSAQRGIYNEQFF. CDR3 DNA sequence: TGCAGTGCCCAGCGGGGGATATACAATGAGCAGTTCTTC.

The sample holds a few counts of this clonotype. The rearrangement links TRBV6-1 to TRBJ1-2; 8 positions agree with TRBD1. The germline CDR1 and CDR2 sequences are MNHNS and SASEGT. The J segment lost 4 bases and the V segment lost 6 bases, leaving 19 bases of the junction unmatched. This CDR3 spans 18 amino acids. CDR3 in DNA: TGTGCCAGCAGACCCTGGGGCGCAGGGGGCTCCCGGGCCTATGGCTACACCTTC. Translated, it gives CASRPWGAGGSRAYGYTF.

V usage is TRBV27 and J usage is TRBJ2-2; D possibly corresponds to TRBD2 (7 bases). The CDR3 consists of 16 residues. Trimming stripped 8 bases from V and 4 bases from J, with 20 bases between. Germline CDR1 and CDR2: MNHEY and SMNVEV (reference sequence). In DNA form, the CDR3 reads TGTGCCAGCGGCCGGAGGGGGGGGTACTTCACCGGGGAGCTGTTTTTT. Protein: CASGRRGGYFTGELFF.

The chain has TRBV4-3 and TRBJ2-1; TRBD2 matches 10 bases. Per germline, CDR1 LGHNA and CDR2 YSLEER. This CDR3 has 17 amino acids. After removal of 0 bases from V and 4 bases from J, the junction contained 6 bases not matched to a gene. The CDR3: CASSQDISGRGYNEQFF. The CDR3 region has the DNA TGCGCCAGCAGCCAAGATATCAGCGGGAGGGGGTACAATGAGCAGTTCTTC.

Ten or more counts support this clonotype. V is TRBV20-1 and J is TRBJ2-7; maybe TRBD2 (6 bases). Germline CDR1 DFQATT, CDR2 SNEGSKA (reference sequence). The CDR3 runs to 14 residues. Trimming stripped 5 bases from V and 6 bases from J, with 20 bases between. This CDR3 reads CSAGRRAWTGEQYF. In DNA form, the CDR3 reads TGCAGTGCTGGGAGGAGGGCGTGGACCGGCGAGCAGTACTTC.

This clonotype was picked up many times. This sequence joins TRBV20-1 and TRBJ2-1; D remains unclear. V lost 6 bases, J lost 9 bases, and 12 bases lay in between. This CDR3 is built from 11 residues. Per the germline V gene, CDR1 is DFQATT and CDR2 is SNEGSKA (reference sequence). The CDR3 bases are TGCAGTGCAATCACAGTGGCTGAGCAGTTCTTC. This encodes CSAITVAEQFF.

This sequence joins TRBV18 and TRBJ2-7; a possible D gene is TRBD1 (5 bases). The germline CDR1 and CDR2 sequences are KGHSH and LQKENI. CDR3 length equals 16 residues. Trimming took 5 bases from V and 1 from J, leaving 18 bases between them. The CDR3 protein is CASSTSLAGSSYEQYF. The DNA of the CDR3 is TGTGCCAGCTCAACCTCCTTGGCAGGGTCGTCCTACGAGCAGTACTTC.

The chain combines TRBV4-2 with TRBJ1-5; D unresolved. The CDR3 totals 18 residues. The V gene's germline CDR1 is LGHNA and CDR2 YNFKEQ. V gave up 0 bases and J gave up 7 bases, with 22 bases separating them. CDR3 nucleotides: TGTGCCAGCAGCCAAGACAAGACCCTTAGTGGGGTTTCACAGCCCCAGCATTTT. Encoded protein: CASSQDKTLSGVSQPQHF.

CDR3 in DNA: TGCAGTGCGAGGGAACCGGGACAGGGTGTGGGCTACACCTTC. The encoded protein is CSAREPGQGVGYTF. The chain has TRBV20-1 and TRBJ1-2; 9 bases are shared with TRBD1. The CDR3 has 14 residues. Germline V lookup: CDR1 DFQATT, CDR2 SNEGSKA (reference sequence). The V segment lost 6 bases and the J segment 8 bases; nucleotides outside the gene matches: 13.

This clonotype showed up many times. The J gene is TRBJ2-2, the V gene TRBV20-1; tentative D call: TRBD1 (6 bases). The CDR3 has 14 amino acids. Trimming cost V 6 bases and J 1 base, with 12 bases left between them. The germline CDR1 and CDR2 sequences are DFQATT and SNEGSKA (reference sequence). The CDR3, as DNA: TGCAGTGCCCTCGGACAGCTGAACACCGGGGAGCTGTTTTTT. The encoded protein is CSALGQLNTGELFF.

This clonotype showed up just a few times. The V and J genes are TRBV6-6 and TRBJ1-1; D remains ambiguous. Trimming took off 2 bases at V and 0 bases at J, with 7 bases between the two ends. The CDR3 is 14 amino acids. Looked up from germline, CDR1 is MNHNY and CDR2 is SVGAGI (reference sequence). The CDR3 sequence: CASSYMEMNTEAFF. As DNA, the CDR3 is TGTGCCAGCAGTTACATGGAGATGAACACTGAAGCTTTCTTT.

The chain is built from TRBV18 and TRBJ1-2, with D tentatively TRBD1 (5 bases). Trimming took off 3 bases at V and 4 bases at J, with 18 bases between the two ends. The germline CDR1 and CDR2 sequences are KGHSH and LQKENI. This CDR3 has 16 amino acids. DNA for the CDR3: TGTGCCAGCTCACCGCCCTCTGGGGGGATCTTCTATGGCTACACCTTC. The encoded protein is CASSPPSGGIFYGYTF.

The chain couples TRBV6-5 to TRBJ1-1, with no clear D. The CDR3 extends over 13 amino acids. Germline loops: CDR1 MNHEY, CDR2 SVGAGI. Trimming removed 5 bases at V and 2 bases at J, with 9 bases between. The CDR3 region has the DNA TGTGCCAGCAGTACCCAGCGTAACACTGAAGCTTTCTTT. Residues: CASSTQRNTEAFF.

The chain joins TRBV6-6 to TRBJ1-3; no reliable D call. This CDR3 is built from 14 residues. V lost 5 bases and J 2 bases, leaving 10 bases between the germline ends. Germline V gives CDR1 MNHNY, CDR2 SVGAGI (reference sequence). This CDR3 reads CASSGVEAGNTIYF. For the CDR3, the DNA is TGTGCCAGCAGTGGGGTCGAGGCTGGAAACACCATATATTTT.

The V call is TRBV11-2, the J call TRBJ1-1, with D perhaps TRBD1 (5 bases). Germline loops: CDR1 SGHAT, CDR2 FQNNGV. V lost 1 base, J lost 7 bases, and 16 bases lay in between. This CDR3 is built from 15 residues. The CDR3 here is CASSLGLGDDYEAFF. The CDR3 bases are TGTGCCAGCAGCTTAGGTCTTGGGGACGATTATGAAGCTTTCTTT.